A single sample is the source of the 26 T cell receptor beta chains below, sequenced in a study of cytomegalovirus exposure and HLA in healthy donors. PCR used 60 Vbeta primers and 13 Jbeta primers. Libraries were prepared by immunoSEQ multiplex PCR; TCRdb keeps only in-frame clonotypes and omits some of them. This sample has about 160,000 clones, with 60% to 85% found just once. Sequencing was done on a sample of PBMCs. The source of these receptors is a man aged 25 to 40 in good health and CMV-seropositive.

The J gene is TRBJ2-7, the V gene TRBV28; D remains unclear. Germline V CDR1 and CDR2: MDHEN, SYDVKM. This CDR3 is built from 12 residues. V lost 3 bases, J lost 2 bases, and 5 bases lay in between. The chain's CDR3 is CASSLGAYEQYF. The DNA of the CDR3 is TGTGCCAGCAGTTTGGGCGCCTACGAGCAGTACTTC.

This clone was recorded only once. The CDR3 protein is CASRWTSGGTDTQYF. The CDR3 DNA reads TGTGCCAGCAGATGGACTAGCGGGGGAACAGATACGCAGTATTTT. The rearrangement joins TRBV6-5 to TRBJ2-3, with TRBD2 matching 13 bases. This CDR3 is 15 amino acids long. In germline, CDR1 is MNHEY, CDR2 SVGAGI. Trimming cost V 6 bases and J 3 bases; bases outside gene matches: 3.

This clone was found once. The rearrangement links TRBV29-1 to TRBJ2-5; TRBD2 matches at 7 bases. CDR1 is SQVTM and CDR2 is ANQGSEA in the germline V gene. V dropped 7 bases and J dropped 8; count of bases not matched to a gene: 16. This CDR3 region has 14 residues. This CDR3 is CSGGKGLQDKTQYF. CDR3 coding DNA: TGCAGCGGTGGAAAGGGACTACAAGATAAAACCCAGTACTTC. Complete variable domain (other parts from reference TRBV29-1 and TRBJ2-5): SAVISQKPSRDICQRGTSLTIQCQVDSQVTMMFWYRQQPGQSLTLIATANQGSEATYESGFVIDKFPISRPNLTFSTLTVSNMSPEDSSIYLCSGGKGLQDKTQYFGPGTRLLVL.

This clone came up once. The V call is TRBV7-3, the J call TRBJ1-3; maybe TRBD1 (5 bases). V was pared by 5 bases and J by 1 base, with 15 bases between. This CDR3 region has 16 residues. CDR1 and CDR2 (germline): SGHTA, FQGTGA. The CDR3 is CASSLHGAGSGNTIYF. The CDR3 region has the DNA TGTGCCAGCAGCCTCCACGGAGCAGGGTCTGGAAACACCATATATTTT.

The gene calls are TRBV28 and TRBJ1-2; TRBD1 might be the D (6 bases). CDR3 size: 16 residues. V lost 4 bases, J lost 7 bases, and 22 bases lay in between. The germline V gene has CDR1 MDHEN and CDR2 SYDVKM. CDR3 in amino acids: CASSSPLGGRVAGYTF. The DNA for the CDR3 is TGTGCCAGCAGTTCCCCGCTTGGGGGCAGGGTGGCTGGCTACACCTTC.

The V call is TRBV5-1, the J call TRBJ2-3; TRBD2 is a possible D gene (7 bases). The CDR3 sequence is 15 residues long. Germline-derived CDR1 and CDR2 are SGHRS and YFSETQ. Trimming pared 5 bases from V and 0 bases from J, leaving 13 bases between. CDR3 residues: CASSPGGASTDTQYF. CDR3 sequence (DNA): TGCGCCAGCAGTCCGGGGGGCGCTAGCACAGATACGCAGTATTTT.

This CDR3 reads CASSKTGRNEKLFF. The CDR3 nucleotides are TGTGCCAGCAGTAAGACAGGGAGGAATGAAAAACTGTTTTTT. The J gene is TRBJ1-4, the V gene TRBV28; 7 nucleotides line up with TRBD1. The V segment lost 5 bases and the J segment 5 bases; nucleotides outside the gene matches: 5. CDR1 is MDHEN, CDR2 SYDVKM, per germline. This CDR3 has 14 residues. The full variable domain, in which reference TRBV28 and TRBJ1-4 provide the parts outside the CDR3, is DVKVTQSSRYLVKRTGEKVFLECVQDMDHENMFWYRQDPGLGLRLIYFSYDVKMKEKGDIPEGYSVSREKKERFSLILESASTNQTSMYLCASSKTGRNEKLFFGSGTQLSVL.

As regards this clone: One end of the junction is discordant with germline, which a read error may explain. V and J are TRBV12-5 and TRBJ2-7; the D gene is possibly TRBD1 (6 bases). This CDR3 is built from 14 residues. Germline V gene lookup returns CDR1 LGHNT and CDR2 FRNRAP. DNA of the CDR3: TGTGCTAGTGGGTCTACACAGGGATCCCTCAGTAGAGACTTC. Its protein product is CASGSTQGSLSRDF.

This chain joins TRBV9 and TRBJ1-1; no definite D call. This CDR3 is built from 16 residues. Trimming stripped 0 bases from V and 6 bases from J, with 18 bases between. Germline-derived CDR1 and CDR2 are SGDLS and YYNGEE. The CDR3 protein is CASSVVGSGWSAEAFF. CDR3 DNA sequence: TGTGCCAGCAGCGTAGTTGGTTCGGGGTGGAGCGCTGAAGCTTTCTTT.

In its sample, this clone was seen a few times. V is TRBV30 and J is TRBJ2-7, with a tentative D call TRBD2 (6 bases). CDR1 and CDR2 (germline): GTSNPN, SVGIG (reference sequence). The V end lost 0 bases, the J end lost 2 bases, and 11 bases lay between the germline ends. The CDR3 has 14 residues. The CDR3 DNA reads as TGTGCCTGGAGTGTACGCGGGGCCCCCTACGAGCAGTACTTC. Protein: CAWSVRGAPYEQYF.

The chain recombines TRBV4-2 with TRBJ2-3; 10 bases line up with TRBD2. Looked up from germline, CDR1 is LGHNA and CDR2 is YNFKEQ. The CDR3 is 14 amino acids. With V trimmed by 3 bases and J by 3 bases, 0 bases remained unmatched. The CDR3 here is CASSQGLATDTQYF. CDR3 DNA: TGTGCCAGCAGCCAGGGACTAGCGACAGATACGCAGTATTTT.

The genes are TRBV4-1 and TRBJ2-5; TRBD2 matches 10 bases. The CDR3 totals 16 residues. Trimming removed 2 bases from V and 3 bases from J; junction bases left unmatched: 6. CDR1 is MGHRA and CDR2 is YSYEKL in the germline V gene. The CDR3 bases are TGCGCCAGCAGCCAACGGGGGAGCGGGGGGGAAGAGACCCAGTACTTC. It specifies CASSQRGSGGEETQYF.

A few counts support this clone. V is TRBV2 and J is TRBJ2-7; 7 nucleotides align to TRBD1. The ends lost 6 bases at V and 6 bases at J; junction bases unmatched: 11. The CDR3 extends over 14 amino acids. Germline V CDR1 and CDR2: SNHLY, FYNNEI. CDR3: CASSDLVTGVEQYF. The CDR3 DNA is TGTGCCAGCAGCGACCTAGTTACAGGGGTCGAGCAGTACTTC.

This clone was found a few times. The junction does not match germline at one end; this may be a read error. This chain joins TRBV29-1 and TRBJ1-2, with 9 positions matching TRBD1. The germline gives CDR1 SQVTM, CDR2 ANQGSEA. The CDR3 spans 13 residues. CDR3 sequence reads: CSVEATGGYGYTF. As DNA, the CDR3 is TGCAGCGTGGAAGCGACAGGGGGCTATGGCTACACCTTC.

This chain connects TRBV19 to TRBJ2-5; perhaps TRBD1 as D (6 bases). The germline V and J ends were trimmed by 2 bases and 3 bases, with 10 bases remaining between them. This CDR3 has 14 residues. From germline, CDR1 is LNHDA and CDR2 SQIVND (reference sequence). Here the CDR3 DNA reads TGTGCCAGTAGTATACAGGGGTTCGAAGAGACCCAGTACTTC. Its protein product is CASSIQGFEETQYF.

The chain links TRBV5-6 to TRBJ2-2; TRBD2 matches at 12 bases. The junction had 8 bases not matched to a gene; V was cut back by 10 bases and J by 7 bases. CDR1 is SGHDT, CDR2 YYEEEE, per germline. CDR3 length equals 14 residues. For the CDR3, the DNA is TGTGCCGGACCGACTAGCGGGGGTAGCGGGGAGCTGTTTTTT. Translating it yields CAGPTSGGSGELFF.

The sample holds a few counts of this clone. The chain has TRBV29-1 and TRBJ2-7, with TRBD1 identical over 10 bases. The V segment lost 1 base and the J segment 4 bases; nucleotides outside the gene matches: 4. This CDR3 spans 14 amino acids. Germline assignment: CDR1 SQVTM and CDR2 ANQGSEA. This chain's CDR3 is CSVEGRQGAYEQYF. CDR3 bases: TGCAGCGTTGAAGGTCGACAGGGGGCGTACGAGCAGTACTTC.

The chain combines TRBV2 with TRBJ1-6; 7 bases agree with TRBD1. CDR1 and CDR2 (germline): SNHLY, FYNNEI. The CDR3 is made up of 16 amino acids. Germline trimming cut 5 bases from V and 2 bases from J; bases unmatched to any gene: 6. The CDR3 DNA is TGTGCCAGCAGTTCGGACAGGAACACCTATAATTCACCCCTCCACTTT. It translates to CASSSDRNTYNSPLHF.

The chain carries TRBV29-1 and TRBJ2-2; TRBD1 aligns across 8 bases. The CDR3 is 14 residues long. Germline assignment: CDR1 SQVTM and CDR2 ANQGSEA. The V and J ends lost 5 bases and 5 bases, in that order; junction bases with no gene match: 7. CDR3 nucleotide sequence: TGCAGCGTTCCCGGGACAGGCGATACCGGGGAGCTGTTTTTT. Translation: CSVPGTGDTGELFF.

The chain is built from TRBV6-5 and TRBJ2-5; the D gene is possibly TRBD2 (5 bases). Matching the DNA end better, TRBJ2-7 makes the J call doubtful. Germline assignment: CDR1 MNHEY and CDR2 SVGAGI. CDR3 length: 14 amino acids. In DNA, the CDR3 is TGTGCCAGCAGTTACAGGGAGAGCTCCTACGAGCAGTACTTC. The encoded protein is CASSYRESSYEQYF.

The chain is built from TRBV6-5 and TRBJ2-3, with 12 bases fitting TRBD2. The germline CDR1 and CDR2 sequences are MNHEY and SVGAGI. The trim removed 2 bases at V and 4 bases at J, leaving 4 bases unmatched. The CDR3 is 16 amino acids. In nucleotides, the CDR3 is TGTGCCAGCAGTTACAGGTCTAGCGGGGGGGCAGATACGCAGTATTTT. As protein: CASSYRSSGGADTQYF.

The CDR3 DNA reads as TGTGCCAGCAGGGGAGACAGGGAGTATCAGCCCCAGCATTTT. Translation: CASRGDREYQPQHF. The rearrangement links TRBV2 to TRBJ1-5, with 7 bases fitting TRBD1. The CDR3 runs to 14 residues. Trimming cost V 6 bases and J 5 bases; bases outside gene matches: 7. Germline V gives CDR1 SNHLY, CDR2 FYNNEI.

The chain is built from TRBV29-1 and TRBJ2-7; 10 bases are shared with TRBD1. CDR3 length: 14 amino acids. The germline gives CDR1 SQVTM, CDR2 ANQGSEA. After removal of 5 bases from V and 0 bases from J, the junction contained 4 bases not matched to a gene. CDR3 sequence reads: CSVRTGGNSYEQYF. Written as DNA, the CDR3 is TGCAGCGTTCGGACAGGGGGTAACTCCTACGAGCAGTACTTC.

V and J are TRBV28 and TRBJ2-5; 11 nucleotides match TRBD2. The junction had 3 bases not matched to a gene; V was cut back by 5 bases and J by 4 bases. The CDR3 totals 14 residues. Germline V CDR1 and CDR2: MDHEN, SYDVKM. In DNA form, the CDR3 reads TGTGCCAGCAGTCGACTAGCGGGGACAGAGACCCAGTACTTC. It translates to CASSRLAGTETQYF.

In regard to this clone: Other DNA sequences within the sample encode an identical CDR3. The V call is TRBV6-5, the J call TRBJ2-5, with TRBD1 identical over 9 bases. J gave up 2 bases and V 6 bases, and 4 bases lay outside the gene matches. The CDR3 is 14 residues long. The germline gives CDR1 MNHEY, CDR2 SVGAGI. The CDR3 region has the DNA TGTGCCAGCAGCCGCGGGACAGGGCAAGAGACCCAGTACTTC. Translation gives CASSRGTGQETQYF.

The chain couples TRBV30 to TRBJ1-4; D ambiguous. Trimming took off 2 bases at V and 5 bases at J, with 18 bases between the two ends. Germline values: CDR1 GTSNPN, CDR2 SVGIG (reference sequence). The length of the CDR3 is 16 residues. For the CDR3, the DNA is TGTGCCTGGAGTTTCTCATCCGGGTACATAAATGAAAAACTGTTTTTT. The encoded protein is CAWSFSSGYINEKLFF.